The 25 T cell receptor beta chains below come from one sample, sequenced in a study of T cell responses to AZD1222 COVID-19 vaccine. Using immunoSEQ multiplex PCR, the repertoire was profiled, and TCRdb retains in-frame clones only, with some absent. The sample contains 150,000 or so clones, over 90% of which appear only once. This specimen consisted of peripheral blood, obtained 28 days after the second AZD1222 dose. All receptors derive from an adult who received the AZD1222 COVID-19 vaccine.

This rearrangement joins TRBV5-1 to TRBJ2-5; 9 nucleotides agree with TRBD2. V gave up 1 base and J gave up 4 bases; unmatched junction bases: 5. This CDR3 contains 15 residues. Germline assignment: CDR1 SGHRS and CDR2 YFSETQ. The CDR3 region is CASSLRGGAAETQYF. CDR3 sequence (DNA): TGCGCCAGCAGCTTGCGCGGGGGGGCCGCAGAGACCCAGTACTTC.

The V gene is TRBV13, the J gene TRBJ1-2, with D maybe TRBD1 (6 bases). V was pared by 5 bases and J by 7 bases, with 20 bases between. There are 15 residues in the CDR3. Germline lookup yields CDR1 PRHDT and CDR2 FYEKMQ (reference sequence). The CDR3 loop is CASSRPSRGGSGYTF. The DNA of the CDR3 is TGTGCCAGCAGCCGCCCGTCCAGGGGAGGGTCTGGCTACACCTTC.

This clone occurred a few times. V is TRBV5-5 and J is TRBJ2-7, with D unclear. Germline CDR1 and CDR2: SGHKS and YYEKEE (reference sequence). This CDR3 comprises 15 residues. The ends were cut back, 1 base at V and 4 bases at J, with 15 bases in the middle. The CDR3 here is CASSLFFPQLYEQYF. CDR3 bases: TGTGCCAGCAGCTTGTTTTTCCCCCAGCTATACGAGCAGTACTTC.

V usage is TRBV5-4 and J usage is TRBJ1-6; D unclear. Germline assignment: CDR1 SGHNT and CDR2 YYREEE (reference sequence). Deletions cut 0 bases from V and 8 bases from J, with 9 bases between. The CDR3 extends over 14 amino acids. The CDR3 sequence is CASSLVGVDSPLHF. CDR3 nucleotide sequence: TGTGCCAGCAGCTTGGTAGGCGTAGATTCACCCCTCCACTTT.

The chain recombines TRBV14 with TRBJ1-2; possibly TRBD1 for D (6 bases). Germline V gives CDR1 SGHDN, CDR2 FVKESK. The V and J ends lost 4 bases and 6 bases respectively, with 18 bases between them. CDR3 size: 15 residues. DNA for the CDR3: TGTGCCAGCAGCCCCCTTCTTGGTTCAGGGGATGGCTACACCTTC. Protein product: CASSPLLGSGDGYTF.

V is TRBV6-5 and J is TRBJ1-1; D is uncertain. Trimming took 5 bases from V and 5 from J, leaving 6 bases between them. The CDR3 has 11 amino acids. Germline V gene sequence: CDR1 MNHEY, CDR2 SVGAGI. The CDR3 sequence is CASSLRTEAFF. Written as DNA, the CDR3 is TGTGCCAGCAGTCTGAGGACTGAAGCTTTCTTT.

V gene TRBV5-1 combines with J gene TRBJ1-5; D remains ambiguous. The CDR3 is made up of 13 amino acids. Deletions cut 6 bases from V and 4 bases from J, with 11 bases between. The germline V gene encodes CDR1 SGHRS and CDR2 YFSETQ. The CDR3 bases are TGCGCCAGCATTCTAACACCGAATCAGCCCCAGCATTTT. Translated, it gives CASILTPNQPQHF.

The gene calls are TRBV3-1 (or the pseudogene TRBV3-2) and TRBJ2-5; either TRBD1 or TRBD2 may fit D (6 bases each). CDR3 length: 14 amino acids. CDR1 is LGHDT, CDR2 YNNKEL, per germline (reference sequence). V was shortened by 1 base and J by 5 bases, with 11 bases between the two germline ends. The chain's CDR3 is CASSQVGGRETQYF. The CDR3 DNA sequence: TGTGCCAGCAGCCAAGTGGGGGGCAGGGAGACCCAGTACTTC.

The gene calls are TRBV27 and TRBJ2-7, with 12 bases aligning to TRBD2. Trimming at V came to 5 bases and at J to 1 base, leaving 9 bases not matched to a gene. CDR1 MNHEY and CDR2 SMNVEV come from the germline V gene (reference sequence). The CDR3 extends over 17 amino acids. Here the CDR3 reads CASSLYFGTSGSYEQYF. The CDR3 DNA is TGTGCCAGCAGTCTCTATTTCGGGACTAGCGGGTCCTACGAGCAGTACTTC.

V is TRBV5-1 and J is TRBJ2-3; D is possibly TRBD2 (5 bases). With 5 bases removed from V and 2 bases from J, the gap between germline ends came to 18 bases. Germline V gene data show CDR1 as SGHRS and CDR2 as YFSETQ. The CDR3 has 16 residues. The CDR3 loop reads CASRSGMELLTDTQYF. The CDR3 region has the DNA TGCGCCAGCAGGTCCGGGATGGAGCTTCTCACAGATACGCAGTATTTT.

The V and J genes are TRBV6-4 and TRBJ2-1; D is undetermined. CDR1 is MRHNA and CDR2 is SNTAGT in the germline V gene. CDR3 length equals 12 residues. V was trimmed by 5 bases and J by 6 bases, leaving 8 bases between them. Written as DNA, the CDR3 is TGTGCCAGCAGTCCCTATGGCAATGAGCAGTTCTTC. As protein: CASSPYGNEQFF.

The genes are TRBV7-8 and TRBJ1-5; D gene uncertain. Germline loops: CDR1 SGHVS, CDR2 FQNEAQ. This CDR3 spans 16 amino acids. V was shortened by 4 bases and J by 2 bases, with 15 bases between the two germline ends. Written as DNA, the CDR3 is TGTGCCAGCAGCTCAGTGGTGGGGATTGGCAATCAGCCCCAGCATTTT. Amino acids: CASSSVVGIGNQPQHF.

The rearrangement links TRBV30 to TRBJ2-7, with D perhaps assigned TRBD1 or TRBD2 (6 bases each). V was clipped by 2 bases and J by 2 bases, with 19 bases between them. Germline V lookup: CDR1 GTSNPN, CDR2 SVGIG (reference sequence). The CDR3 is 16 amino acids. CDR3 residues: CAWSRRGGTTPYEQYF. CDR3 DNA sequence: TGTGCCTGGAGTCGACGGGGCGGGACAACTCCCTACGAGCAGTACTTC. Based on the CDR3 plus reference TRBV30 and TRBJ2-7, the full variable domain is SQTIHQWPATLVQPVGSPLSLECTVEGTSNPNLYWYRQAAGRGLQLLFYSVGIGQISSEVPQNLSASRPQDRQFILSSKKLLLSDSGFYLCAWSRRGGTTPYEQYFGPGTRLTVT.

The genes are TRBV6-5 and TRBJ1-2; 9 bases are a match to TRBD1. The CDR3 sequence is 14 residues long. Germline loops: CDR1 MNHEY, CDR2 SVGAGI. The V segment lost 2 bases and the J segment 7 bases; nucleotides outside the gene matches: 5. CDR3 loop: CASSYETGGGGYTF. CDR3 nucleotides: TGTGCCAGCAGTTACGAAACAGGGGGCGGTGGCTACACCTTC.

This clone was counted once. The V and J genes are TRBV15 and TRBJ1-1, with D hard to call. V was clipped by 2 bases and J by 1 base, with 8 bases between them. The CDR3 is 14 residues long. Germline values: CDR1 LNHNV, CDR2 YYDKDF (reference sequence). CDR3 region: CATSRPDSNTEAFF. The DNA for the CDR3 is TGTGCCACCAGCAGACCCGATTCGAACACTGAAGCTTTCTTT.

The chain employs TRBV7-2 and TRBJ2-5; D unclear. Germline V gives CDR1 SGHTA, CDR2 FQGNSA. The CDR3 sequence is 13 residues long. V lost 5 bases to trimming and J lost 2 bases, with 9 bases between them. The CDR3 coding sequence is TGTGCCAGCAGCCCTCCCCCGCAAGAGACCCAGTACTTC. Amino acids: CASSPPPQETQYF. The variable domain in full, with the rest retrieved from reference TRBV7-2 and TRBJ2-5, is GAGVSQSPSNKVTEKGKDVELRCDPISGHTALYWYRQSLGQGLEFLIYFQGNSAPDKSGLPSDRFSAERTGGSVSTLTIQRTQQEDSAVYLCASSPPPQETQYFGPGTRLLVL.

The gene calls are TRBV6-4 and TRBJ1-4, with TRBD1 matching 9 bases. The CDR3 has 17 amino acids. V trimming: 5 bases; J trimming: 7 bases; junction bases outside the gene matches: 14. Germline assignment: CDR1 MRHNA and CDR2 SNTAGT. DNA for the CDR3: TGTGCCAGCAGTCTCAATACCACCGGGACAGGGATTGAAAAACTGTTTTTT. As protein: CASSLNTTGTGIEKLFF.

The chain employs TRBV5-5 and TRBJ1-3; D unclear. The CDR3 sequence is 14 residues long. V was trimmed by 1 base and J by 8 bases, leaving 13 bases between them. Germline V CDR1 and CDR2: SGHKS, YYEKEE (reference sequence). This chain's CDR3 is CASSLWVSRDTIYF. The CDR3 coding sequence is TGTGCCAGCAGCTTGTGGGTATCCCGAGACACCATATATTTT.

The J gene is TRBJ1-1, the V gene TRBV25-1; D is uncertain. CDR3 length: 13 residues. The germline CDR1 and CDR2 sequences are MGHDK and SYGVNS. Trimming removed 7 bases at V and 1 base at J, with 10 bases between. The CDR3 DNA reads TGTGCCAGCACAAAAGGAGGGAACACTGAAGCTTTCTTT. Protein: CASTKGGNTEAFF.

The chain has TRBV5-8 and TRBJ1-1; 7 bases match TRBD1. The CDR3 length is 14 residues. Looked up from germline, CDR1 is SGHTS and CDR2 is YDEGEE. The junction had 9 bases not matched to a gene; V was cut back by 9 bases and J by 1 base. CDR3: CANKGGIGNTEAFF. For the CDR3, the DNA is TGTGCCAACAAAGGGGGCATTGGGAACACTGAAGCTTTCTTT. The whole variable domain, remainder taken from reference TRBV5-8 and TRBJ1-1, is EAGVTQSPTHLIKTRGQQATLRCSPISGHTSVYWYQQALGLGLQFLLWYDEGEERNRGNFPPRFSGRQFPNYSSELNVNALELEDSALYLCANKGGIGNTEAFFGQGTRLTVV.

The chain employs TRBV10-3 and TRBJ1-5, with 7 bases aligning to TRBD1. Germline V lookup: CDR1 ENHRY, CDR2 SYGVKD. V trimming: 2 bases; J trimming: 3 bases; junction bases outside the gene matches: 4. The CDR3 loop spans 15 amino acids. The chain's CDR3 is CAISEGGTVNQPQHF. The CDR3 DNA reads TGTGCCATCAGTGAGGGGGGGACAGTCAATCAGCCCCAGCATTTT.

The sample holds a few counts of this clone. The genes are TRBV5-6 and TRBJ2-2; unclear D gene. The germline V gene has CDR1 SGHDT and CDR2 YYEEEE. With 2 bases removed from V and 7 bases from J, the gap between germline ends came to 6 bases. There are 12 residues in the CDR3. CDR3 nucleotides: TGTGCCAGCAGCTTAAGTTTCGGGGAGCTGTTTTTT. This gives the protein CASSLSFGELFF.

This chain uses TRBV27 with TRBJ1-1; D is unresolved. CDR1 is MNHEY and CDR2 is SMNVEV in the germline V gene (reference sequence). The CDR3 has 15 amino acids. V dropped 3 bases and J dropped 0 bases, with 11 bases sitting between them. CDR3 sequence reads: CASSFAATMNTEAFF. CDR3 bases: TGTGCCAGCAGTTTTGCAGCAACCATGAACACTGAAGCTTTCTTT.

V and J are TRBV24-1 and TRBJ1-1; D is unclear. From germline, CDR1 is KGHDR and CDR2 SFDVKD. V was clipped by 9 bases and J by 0 bases, with 7 bases between them. The CDR3 totals 12 residues. The CDR3 region has the DNA TGTGCCACCGATGTGATGAACACTGAAGCTTTCTTT. Amino acid sequence: CATDVMNTEAFF.

The V gene is TRBV18, the J gene TRBJ1-2, with D unresolved. The V end was cut by 2 bases, the J end by 0 bases, with 7 bases between. Germline V gene lookup returns CDR1 KGHSH and CDR2 LQKENI. This CDR3 spans 14 amino acids. The CDR3 here is CASSPTPANYGYTF. The CDR3 DNA sequence: TGTGCCAGCTCACCAACTCCAGCTAACTATGGCTACACCTTC.